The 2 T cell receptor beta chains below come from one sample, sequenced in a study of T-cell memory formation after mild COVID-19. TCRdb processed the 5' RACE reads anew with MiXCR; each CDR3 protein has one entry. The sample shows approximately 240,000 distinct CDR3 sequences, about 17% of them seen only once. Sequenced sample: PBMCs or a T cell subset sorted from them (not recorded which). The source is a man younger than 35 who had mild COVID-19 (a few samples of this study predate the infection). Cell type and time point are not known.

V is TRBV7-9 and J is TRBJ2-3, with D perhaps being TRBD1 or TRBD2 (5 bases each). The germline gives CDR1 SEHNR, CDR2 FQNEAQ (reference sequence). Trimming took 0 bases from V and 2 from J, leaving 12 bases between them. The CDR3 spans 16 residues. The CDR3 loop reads CASSLAQGGHTDTQYF. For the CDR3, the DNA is TGTGCCAGCAGCTTAGCGCAGGGCGGGCACACAGATACGCAGTATTTT.

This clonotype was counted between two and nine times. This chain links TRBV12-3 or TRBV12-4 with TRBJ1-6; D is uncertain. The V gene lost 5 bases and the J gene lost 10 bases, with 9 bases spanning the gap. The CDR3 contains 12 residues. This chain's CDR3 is CASSAPRSPLHF. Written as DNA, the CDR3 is TGTGCCAGCAGTGCCCCACGATCACCCCTCCACTTT.